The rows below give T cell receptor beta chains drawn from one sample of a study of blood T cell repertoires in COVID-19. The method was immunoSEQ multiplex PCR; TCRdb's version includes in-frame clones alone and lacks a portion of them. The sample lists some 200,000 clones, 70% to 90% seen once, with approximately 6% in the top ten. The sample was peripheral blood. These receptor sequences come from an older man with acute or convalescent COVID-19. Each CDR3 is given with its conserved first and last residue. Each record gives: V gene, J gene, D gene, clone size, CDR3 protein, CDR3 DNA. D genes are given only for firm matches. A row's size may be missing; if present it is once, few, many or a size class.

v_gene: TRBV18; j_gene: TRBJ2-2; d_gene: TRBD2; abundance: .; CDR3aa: CASSPAPAGVGELFF; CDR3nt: TGTGCCAGCTCACCGGCTCCAGCGGGGGTTGGGGAGCTGTTTTTT
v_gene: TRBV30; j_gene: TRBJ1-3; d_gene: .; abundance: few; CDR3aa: CAWSVAAAGGNTIYF; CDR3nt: TGTGCCTGGAGTGTAGCGGCAGCCGGAGGAAACACCATATATTTT
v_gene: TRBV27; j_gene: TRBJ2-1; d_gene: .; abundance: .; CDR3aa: CASSLSSSSEQFF; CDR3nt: TGTGCCAGCAGTTTGTCTAGTTCCAGTGAGCAGTTCTTC
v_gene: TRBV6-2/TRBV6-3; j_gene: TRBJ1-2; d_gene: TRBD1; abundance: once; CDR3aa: CASSYQTTGNLGYTF; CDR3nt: TGTGCCAGCAGTTACCAAACGACAGGGAATTTGGGCTACACCTTC
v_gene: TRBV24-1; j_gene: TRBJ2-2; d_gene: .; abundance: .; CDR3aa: CATRVAGTGELFF; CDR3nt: TGTGCCACCAGGGTTGCCGGGACCGGGGAGCTGTTTTTT
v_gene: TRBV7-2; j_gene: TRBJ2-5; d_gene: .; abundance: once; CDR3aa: CASSLNYAETQYF; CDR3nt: TGTGCCAGCAGCTTGAACTATGCGGAGACCCAGTACTTC
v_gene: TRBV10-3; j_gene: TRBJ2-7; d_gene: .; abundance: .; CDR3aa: CATDNRESREQYF; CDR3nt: TGTGCCACCGATAACAGGGAATCAAGGGAGCAGTACTTC
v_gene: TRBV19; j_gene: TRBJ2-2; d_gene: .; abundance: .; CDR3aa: CASSSQGSGELFF; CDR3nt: TGTGCCAGTAGCTCTCAGGGGTCCGGGGAGCTGTTTTTT
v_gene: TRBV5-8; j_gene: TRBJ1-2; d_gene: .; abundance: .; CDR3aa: CASSSSTGTYGYTF; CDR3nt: TGTGCCAGCAGCTCTTCGACAGGAACCTATGGCTACACCTTC
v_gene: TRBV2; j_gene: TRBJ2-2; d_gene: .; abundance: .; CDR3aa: CASTFSENTGELFF; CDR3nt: TGTGCCAGCACCTTTAGCGAGAACACCGGGGAGCTGTTTTTT
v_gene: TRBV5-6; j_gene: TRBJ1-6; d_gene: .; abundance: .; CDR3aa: CASSFPRDNSPLHF; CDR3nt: TGTGCCAGCAGCTTTCCGCGGGATAATTCACCCCTCCACTTT
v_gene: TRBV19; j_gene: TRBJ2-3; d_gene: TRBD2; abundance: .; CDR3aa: CASSLGLAGGTDTQYF; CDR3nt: TGTGCCAGTAGTCTCGGACTAGCGGGAGGCACAGATACGCAGTATTTT
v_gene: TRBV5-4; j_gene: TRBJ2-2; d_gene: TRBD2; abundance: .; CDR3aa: CASSGSGLAGGTGELFF; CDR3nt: TGTGCCAGCAGCGGATCGGGACTAGCGGGAGGCACCGGGGAGCTGTTTTTT
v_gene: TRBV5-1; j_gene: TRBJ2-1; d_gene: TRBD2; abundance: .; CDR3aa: CASSLGHLAGADEQFF; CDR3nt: TGCGCCAGCAGCTTGGGACACCTAGCGGGAGCGGATGAGCAGTTCTTC
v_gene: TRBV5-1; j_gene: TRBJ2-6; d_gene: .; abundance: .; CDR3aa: CASSSSLSGANVLTF; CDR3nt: TGCGCCAGCAGCTCTTCCCTCTCTGGGGCCAACGTCCTGACTTTC
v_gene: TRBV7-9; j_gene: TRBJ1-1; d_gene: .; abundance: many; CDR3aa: CASSLGEGPRNTEAFF; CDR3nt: TGTGCCAGCAGCTTAGGGGAGGGGCCTAGAAACACTGAAGCTTTCTTT
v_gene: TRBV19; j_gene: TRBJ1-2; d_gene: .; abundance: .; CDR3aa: CASSMRGKDGYTF; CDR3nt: TGTGCCAGTAGTATGCGGGGAAAAGATGGCTACACCTTC
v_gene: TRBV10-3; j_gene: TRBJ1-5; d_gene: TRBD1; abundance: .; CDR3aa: CAISGQGGNQPQHF; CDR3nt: TGTGCCATCAGTGGACAGGGAGGAAATCAGCCCCAGCATTTT
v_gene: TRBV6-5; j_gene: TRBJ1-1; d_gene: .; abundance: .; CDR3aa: CASSYGGVMNTEAFF; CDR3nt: TGTGCCAGCAGTTACGGAGGGGTGATGAACACTGAAGCTTTCTTT
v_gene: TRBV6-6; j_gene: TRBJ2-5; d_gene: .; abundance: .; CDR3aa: CASSPAQGALVGQETQYF; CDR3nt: TGTGCCAGCAGTCCGGCTCAAGGGGCCCTTGTCGGACAAGAGACCCAGTACTTC
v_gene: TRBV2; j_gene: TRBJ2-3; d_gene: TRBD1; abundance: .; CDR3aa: CASGRQGLRTDTQYF; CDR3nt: TGTGCCAGCGGGAGACAGGGGTTACGCACAGATACGCAGTATTTT
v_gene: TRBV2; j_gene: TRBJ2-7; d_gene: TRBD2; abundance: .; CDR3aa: CASRKAGVAYEQYF; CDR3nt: TGTGCCAGCAGAAAAGCGGGAGTCGCCTACGAGCAGTACTTC
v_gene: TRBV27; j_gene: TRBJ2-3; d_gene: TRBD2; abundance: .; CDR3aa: CASSFRLAWASRTDTQYF; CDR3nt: TGTGCCAGCAGTTTTAGACTAGCTTGGGCTTCTCGCACAGATACGCAGTATTTT
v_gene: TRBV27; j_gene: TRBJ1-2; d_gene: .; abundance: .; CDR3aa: CASRGDFDGYTF; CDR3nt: TGTGCCAGCAGAGGGGACTTCGATGGCTACACCTTC
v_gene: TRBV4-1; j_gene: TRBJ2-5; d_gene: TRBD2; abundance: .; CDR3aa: CASSFGSQAGRQETQYF; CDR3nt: TGCGCCAGCAGCTTCGGCAGCCAAGCGGGACGCCAAGAGACCCAGTACTTC
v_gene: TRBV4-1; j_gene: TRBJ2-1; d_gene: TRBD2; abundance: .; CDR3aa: CASSQDGTSGGLYNEQFF; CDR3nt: TGCGCCAGCAGCCAAGATGGGACTAGCGGTGGACTCTACAATGAGCAGTTCTTC
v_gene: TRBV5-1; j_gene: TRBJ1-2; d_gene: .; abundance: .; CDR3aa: CASSLAEGRYGYTF; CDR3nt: TGCGCCAGCAGCTTGGCAGAGGGCCGCTATGGCTACACCTTC